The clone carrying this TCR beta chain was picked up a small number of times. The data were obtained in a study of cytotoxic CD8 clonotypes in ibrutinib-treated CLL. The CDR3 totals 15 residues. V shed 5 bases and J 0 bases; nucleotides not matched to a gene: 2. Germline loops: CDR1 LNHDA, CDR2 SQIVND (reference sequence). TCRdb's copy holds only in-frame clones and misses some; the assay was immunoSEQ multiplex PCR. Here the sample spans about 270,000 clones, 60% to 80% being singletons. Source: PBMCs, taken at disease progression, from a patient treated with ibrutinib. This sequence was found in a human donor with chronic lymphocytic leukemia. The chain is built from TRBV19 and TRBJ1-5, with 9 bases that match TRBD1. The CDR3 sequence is CASSDRGNSNQPQHF. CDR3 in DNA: TGTGCCAGTAGTGACAGGGGGAATAGCAATCAGCCCCAGCATTTT.